The entry below gives a single T cell receptor beta chain sequence along with its context. This record belongs to a study of blood T cell repertoires in COVID-19. Study background: The cDNA or gDNA used as material had been derived from T cells, B-cell-depleted T cells, or PBMCs.

Study processing details: Estimation of nucleated cell counts was performed using reference gene primer amplification. Clones were sequenced by immunoSEQ multiplex PCR, and TCRdb holds only the in-frame ones, with some missing. Clonal size and the V and J genes are those of that table, whereas D and trimming came from the DNA. The data contain 300,000 or so clones, nearly 90% of them singletons. The cohort comprised adults aged roughly 18 to 100 years residing in approximately 25 US areas. Up to 2 weeks before entering the study, exposed participants had met a COVID-19 case. Germline V CDR1 and CDR2: SNHLY, FYNNEI. CDR3 size: 13 residues. Trimming took off 8 bases at V and 4 bases at J, with 12 bases between the two ends.

The gene calls are TRBV2 and TRBJ2-1; tentatively, D is TRBD1 (5 bases). The receptor was derived from a woman aged 45 to 65 who had been exposed to COVID-19. The sequencing input was PBMCs or T cells enriched from blood (not recorded which). The CDR3 DNA reads TGTGCCAGCTTGCCAGGGTTATACAATGAGCAGTTCTTC. Translated, it gives CASLPGLYNEQFF.